This TCR beta chain was sequenced in a study of blood T cell repertoires in COVID-19. Germline CDR1 and CDR2: MNHEY and SMNVEV (reference sequence). This CDR3 is built from 15 residues. The germline V and J ends were trimmed by 6 bases and 4 bases, with 17 bases remaining between them. Cohorts were based on clinical histories the participants reported. Cohort 3 donors counted as recovered after two negative PCRs, clearance, or resolved symptoms. Sequencing was performed with immunoSEQ multiplex PCR; in TCRdb, only in-frame clones are kept and a portion is missing. Of about 100,000 clones in the sample, about 86% are singletons; the top ten hold about 2.5%.

V usage is TRBV27 and J usage is TRBJ2-3; TRBD1 is a possible D gene (5 bases). Sequencing was done on a sample of PBMCs or T cells enriched from blood (not recorded which). This TCR was recovered from a woman between 45 and 65 years old who had recovered from COVID-19. The chain's CDR3 is CASSTRQRIADTQYF. CDR3 sequence (DNA): TGTGCCAGCAGCACCCGACAGAGGATTGCAGATACGCAGTATTTT.